This TCR beta chain was found in a study of blood T cell repertoires in COVID-19. Study overall: The recovered donors of Cohort 3 showed two negative PCRs, clearance, or symptom resolution. Sources were T cells, B-cell-depleted T cells, or PBMCs; the material itself was cDNA or gDNA.

Sequencing was performed with immunoSEQ multiplex PCR; in TCRdb, only in-frame clones are kept and a portion is missing. The table includes more than 300,000 clones, around 87% detected once. The cohort comprised adults aged 18 to 89 years residing in approximately 25 US areas. Participants had their cohort set by participant-reported clinical history. The CDR3 is 14 residues long. From germline, CDR1 is SGHNT and CDR2 YYREEE (reference sequence). Trimming cost V 2 bases and J 2 bases, with 8 bases left between them. The receptor was isolated from a middle-aged man in a cohort exposed to, infected with or recovered from COVID-19 (not recorded which). Specimen: PBMCs or T cells enriched from blood (not recorded which). This chain joins TRBV5-4 and TRBJ2-1; no definite D call. The CDR3 loop reads CASSFRDTYNEQFF. The CDR3 nucleotides read TGTGCCAGCAGCTTCCGTGACACCTACAATGAGCAGTTCTTC.